One sample yielded the 20 T cell receptor beta chains listed below, sequenced in a study of response to subunit inactivated influenza vaccine. A single record per CDR3 protein comes from TCRdb applying MiXCR to the RT-PCR reads. The sample holds 500,000 to 600,000 distinct CDR3 sequences, approximately 15% seen once. This specimen was CD4+ T cells sorted from PBMCs, taken roughly 24 months after vaccination. These receptors were collected from a man between 45 and 75 years old who received an inactivated influenza vaccine.

The CDR3: CASSSDIRNIQYF. CDR3 in DNA: TGTGCCAGCAGTTCCGACATTCGAAACATTCAGTACTTC. The rearrangement uses TRBV6-5 and TRBJ2-4; unclear D gene. The germline V gene has CDR1 MNHEY and CDR2 SVGAGI. This CDR3 comprises 13 residues. V lost 4 bases, J lost 6 bases, and 10 bases lay in between.

The chain has TRBV5-1 and TRBJ2-5, with 10 positions matching TRBD2. CDR3 length: 17 amino acids. V shed 3 bases and J 5 bases; nucleotides not matched to a gene: 13. Germline V gene data show CDR1 as SGHRS and CDR2 as YFSETQ. CDR3 DNA: TGCGCCAGCAGCTCCGGCCTAGCGGGAGTGAGAGGCGAGACCCAGTACTTC. It codes for CASSSGLAGVRGETQYF.

This chain joins TRBV11-1 and TRBJ2-3; 12 positions match TRBD2. CDR1 is SGHAT, CDR2 FQDESV, per germline (reference sequence). The CDR3 has 16 amino acids. With V trimmed by 5 bases and J by 2 bases, 5 bases remained unmatched. The CDR3 here is CASSTRLAGDTDTQYF. The CDR3 bases are TGTGCCAGCAGCACCAGACTAGCGGGAGACACAGATACGCAGTATTTT.

The chain has TRBV6-1 and TRBJ2-7; TRBD2 matches 9 bases. Germline loops: CDR1 MNHNS, CDR2 SASEGT. With 6 bases clipped from V and 4 bases from J, the junction kept 16 bases outside the gene matches. CDR3 length equals 17 residues. In DNA, the CDR3 is TGTGCCAGCAGCAAAGGCCGCAAGACTAGCGGACCTTACGAGCAGTACTTC. It encodes CASSKGRKTSGPYEQYF.

This clonotype was counted a few times. The chain employs TRBV4-2 and TRBJ2-3, with TRBD2 identical over 14 bases. The CDR3 is made up of 18 amino acids. The germline V gene has CDR1 LGHNA and CDR2 YNFKEQ. V shed 4 bases, J shed 1 base, and the junction held 7 bases outside the gene matches. CDR3 residues: CASSPGLAGVRGTDTQYF. As DNA, the CDR3 is TGTGCCAGCAGCCCGGGACTAGCGGGAGTGAGGGGCACAGATACGCAGTATTTT.

This rearrangement joins TRBV20-1 to TRBJ2-3; 10 nucleotides line up with TRBD2. Trimming cost V 1 base and J 2 bases; bases outside gene matches: 6. Germline V lookup: CDR1 DFQATT, CDR2 SNEGSKA (reference sequence). The CDR3 has 16 amino acids. CDR3 sequence reads: CSARGVAGGNTDTQYF. The CDR3 DNA sequence: TGCAGTGCTAGAGGGGTAGCGGGGGGAAACACAGATACGCAGTATTTT.

In its sample, this clonotype was seen a few times. The rearrangement uses TRBV5-6 and TRBJ2-2, with D possibly matching TRBD1 (6 bases). From germline, CDR1 is SGHDT and CDR2 YYEEEE. V shed 4 bases and J shed 7 bases, with 14 bases lying between them. The CDR3 length is 14 residues. The CDR3 is CASSTGQRDGELFF. DNA for the CDR3: TGTGCCAGCAGCACGGGACAAAGGGACGGGGAGCTGTTTTTT. The full variable domain, its missing parts supplied by reference TRBV5-6 and TRBJ2-2, is DAGVTQSPTHLIKTRGQQVTLRCSPKSGHDTVSWYQQALGQGPQFIFQYYEEEERQRGNFPDRFSGHQFPNYSSELNVNALLLGDSALYLCASSTGQRDGELFFGEGSRLTVL.

There are a few counts of this clonotype. V is TRBV5-1 and J is TRBJ1-1; D gene unclear. The CDR3 spans 15 residues. V shed 0 bases and J shed 3 bases, with 12 bases lying between them. Germline V gene data show CDR1 as SGHRS and CDR2 as YFSETQ. As DNA, the CDR3 is TGCGCCAGCAGCTTGGATATAGGGAGGGACACTGAAGCTTTCTTT. Translation gives CASSLDIGRDTEAFF.

This clonotype was found a few times. The V and J genes are TRBV20-1 and TRBJ2-1; 8 nucleotides agree with TRBD2. CDR3 size: 15 residues. J lost 1 base, V lost 3 bases, and 5 bases had no gene match. Germline V gives CDR1 DFQATT, CDR2 SNEGSKA (reference sequence). The CDR3 DNA sequence: TGCAGTGCTAGCGGCGGGAGGTTATCCTACAATGAGCAGTTCTTC. Protein sequence: CSASGGRLSYNEQFF.

This chain links TRBV30 with TRBJ2-2; no reliable D call. With 2 bases removed from V and 6 bases from J, the gap between germline ends came to 13 bases. This CDR3 has 14 amino acids. Germline V gene sequence: CDR1 GTSNPN, CDR2 SVGIG (reference sequence). Here the CDR3 DNA reads TGTGCCTGGAGTATTGGGAATACGGCCGGGGAGCTGTTTTTT. Amino acid sequence: CAWSIGNTAGELFF.

This clonotype has only a few counts. The chain has TRBV6-1 and TRBJ2-1; 7 bases line up with TRBD1. The CDR3 has 14 residues. Germline V gene data show CDR1 as MNHNS and CDR2 as SASEGT. Unmatched junction bases numbered 3, after V lost 7 bases and J lost 0 bases. The CDR3 DNA follows: TGTGCCAGCAAGGGGGCTAGCTCCTACAATGAGCAGTTCTTC. Translated, it gives CASKGASSYNEQFF.

This clonotype was seen repeatedly, ten times or more. The V gene is TRBV29-1, the J gene TRBJ2-1, with 8 bases matching TRBD2. The length of the CDR3 is 14 residues. CDR1 and CDR2 from the germline V gene are SQVTM and ANQGSEA. Trimming at V came to 4 bases and at J to 2 bases, leaving 4 bases not matched to a gene. The CDR3 reads CSVVSGGPYNEQFF. CDR3 sequence (DNA): TGCAGCGTTGTCTCGGGAGGGCCCTACAATGAGCAGTTCTTC.

This clonotype was counted only a few times. J is TRBJ2-2 and V is TRBV9, with TRBD2 identical over 8 bases. Trimming removed 2 bases from V and 0 bases from J; junction bases left unmatched: 0. CDR3 length equals 15 residues. The V gene's germline CDR1 is SGDLS and CDR2 YYNGEE. The CDR3, as DNA: TGTGCCAGCAGCGTGACTAGCGCGAACACCGGGGAGCTGTTTTTT. It specifies CASSVTSANTGELFF.

Only a few counts were recorded for this clonotype. The CDR3 DNA reads as TGCGCCAGCAGCCAGGTACTTGCAACTAATGAAAAACTGTTTTTT. It encodes CASSQVLATNEKLFF. V and J are TRBV4-3 and TRBJ1-4; D ambiguous. Trimming cost V 3 bases and J 0 bases, with 8 bases left between them. The CDR3 loop spans 15 amino acids. Per germline, CDR1 LGHNA and CDR2 YSLEER.

This CDR3 reads CAIGQESTNEKLFF. As DNA, the CDR3 is TGTGCCATCGGACAGGAATCAACTAATGAAAAACTGTTTTTT. The chain recombines TRBV10-3 with TRBJ1-4, with TRBD1 matching over 7 bases. The CDR3 sequence is 14 residues long. Germline loops: CDR1 ENHRY, CDR2 SYGVKD. V shed 8 bases and J 0 bases; nucleotides not matched to a gene: 3.

This clonotype was seen repeatedly, ten times or more. The chain has TRBV29-1 and TRBJ2-7, with TRBD1 identical over 10 bases. V was pared by 7 bases and J by 2 bases, with 5 bases of the junction left unmatched. The CDR3 covers 13 residues. The germline V gene has CDR1 SQVTM and CDR2 ANQGSEA. The CDR3 protein is CSAGTGVAYEQYF. In DNA, the CDR3 is TGCAGCGCCGGGACAGGGGTTGCCTACGAGCAGTACTTC.

The rearrangement uses TRBV11-1 and TRBJ2-3; 12 nucleotides align to TRBD2. V lost 0 bases, J lost 2 bases, and 6 bases stayed unmatched. CDR1 SGHAT and CDR2 FQDESV come from the germline V gene (reference sequence). The CDR3 sequence is 18 residues long. The CDR3 reads CASSLALLAGGITDTQYF. CDR3 DNA sequence: TGTGCCAGCAGCTTAGCCTTACTAGCGGGAGGCATCACAGATACGCAGTATTTT.

The CDR3 DNA reads TGTGCCACCAGCAGAGGGCCGAGCGGGAGTCGGACCGGGGAGCTGTTTTTT. Its translation is CATSRGPSGSRTGELFF. The chain recombines TRBV15 with TRBJ2-2; 8 nucleotides match TRBD2. The V and J ends lost 1 base and 5 bases, in that order; junction bases with no gene match: 9. The CDR3 loop spans 17 amino acids. Looked up from germline, CDR1 is LNHNV and CDR2 is YYDKDF (reference sequence).

V usage is TRBV4-1 and J usage is TRBJ2-3; TRBD1 aligns across 8 bases. Germline CDR1 is MGHRA and CDR2 is YSYEKL. Trimming cost V 1 base and J 5 bases; bases outside gene matches: 8. The CDR3 consists of 16 residues. The CDR3 region is CASSQAPQDRGDTQYF. CDR3 nucleotide sequence: TGCGCCAGCAGCCAAGCCCCCCAAGACAGGGGAGATACGCAGTATTTT.

V and J are TRBV29-1 and TRBJ2-1, with 9 nucleotides matching TRBD1. Losses at the gene ends were 4 bases for V and 9 bases for J; bases not matched to a gene: 7. The CDR3 sequence is 13 residues long. CDR1 and CDR2 (germline): SQVTM, ANQGSEA. Here the CDR3 reads CSVVGQGWPEQFF. The CDR3 bases are TGCAGCGTTGTTGGACAGGGGTGGCCTGAGCAGTTCTTC.